The 23 T cell receptor beta chains below all came from one sample that was sequenced in a study of cytomegalovirus exposure and HLA in healthy donors. The PCR had 60 Vbeta and 13 Jbeta primers. The table came from immunoSEQ multiplex PCR; TCRdb's copy has only in-frame clones and leaves some out. The table lists approximately 200,000 clones, roughly three quarters of them singletons. The material sequenced was PBMCs. The source is a woman in her late teens or twenties in good health and CMV-seronegative.

This clone was observed once. The chain combines TRBV19 with TRBJ2-2; tentatively, D is TRBD2 (6 bases). Germline V lookup: CDR1 LNHDA, CDR2 SQIVND (reference sequence). CDR3 length: 16 residues. V was pared by 2 bases and J by 7 bases, with 17 bases between. This CDR3 reads CASSIHGGDSVGELFF. CDR3 nucleotide sequence: TGTGCCAGTAGTATACACGGAGGGGATTCCGTCGGGGAGCTGTTTTTT.

This clone was counted a single time. The genes are TRBV6-5 and TRBJ2-5; 11 positions agree with TRBD2. The CDR3 runs 14 residues. The V gene's germline CDR1 is MNHEY and CDR2 SVGAGI. The V gene end was trimmed by 5 bases and the J gene end by 2 bases; junction bases not matched to a gene: 1. CDR3 in amino acids: CASSRLAGQETQYF. In DNA, the CDR3 is TGTGCCAGCAGTCGACTAGCGGGACAAGAGACCCAGTACTTC.

The chain is built from TRBV6-4 and TRBJ2-1, with 12 bases matching TRBD2. The CDR3 has 17 residues. The junction had 10 bases not matched to a gene; V was cut back by 6 bases and J by 4 bases. Germline V CDR1 and CDR2: MRHNA, SNTAGT. The chain's CDR3 is CASSDRVGLAGYNEQFF. DNA for the CDR3: TGTGCCAGCAGCGACCGGGTTGGACTAGCGGGATACAATGAGCAGTTCTTC.

The chain carries TRBV7-8 and TRBJ2-3; tentative D call: TRBD2 (6 bases). Trimming removed 5 bases at V and 0 bases at J, with 18 bases between. Germline values: CDR1 SGHVS, CDR2 FQNEAQ. The CDR3 has 17 amino acids. The CDR3 region has the DNA TGTGCCAGCAGCCTCCGTACACTAAGCGGGAGCACAGATACGCAGTATTTT. This sequence encodes CASSLRTLSGSTDTQYF. Drawing the rest from reference TRBV7-8 and TRBJ2-3, the complete variable domain is GAGVSQSPRYKVAKRGQDVALRCDPISGHVSLFWYQQALGQGPEFLTYFQNEAQLDKSGLPSDRFFAERPEGSVSTLKIQRTQQEDSAVYLCASSLRTLSGSTDTQYFGPGTRLTVL.

This chain links TRBV11-2 with TRBJ1-6; 9 nucleotides match TRBD1. With V trimmed by 5 bases and J by 10 bases, 12 bases remained unmatched. Germline V lookup: CDR1 SGHAT, CDR2 FQNNGV. This CDR3 comprises 16 residues. The CDR3 DNA is TGTGCCAGCAGCCTCCTCGGACAGGGGATTGGGTCACCCCTCCACTTT. Translated, it gives CASSLLGQGIGSPLHF. Using reference TRBV11-2 and TRBJ1-6 for the parts outside the CDR3, the full variable domain is EAGVAQSPRYKIIEKRQSVAFWCNPISGHATLYWYQQILGQGPKLLIQFQNNGVVDDSQLPKDRFSAERLKGVDSTLKIQPAKLEDSAVYLCASSLLGQGIGSPLHFGNGTRLTVT.

The V and J genes are TRBV9 and TRBJ1-1, with 9 nucleotides matching TRBD1. The CDR3 runs to 16 residues. V dropped 0 bases and J dropped 7; count of bases not matched to a gene: 10. Germline values: CDR1 SGDLS, CDR2 YYNGEE. The CDR3 DNA reads as TGTGCCAGCAGCGTAGGCATTTGGACAGGGGATGATGAAGCTTTCTTT. It yields the protein CASSVGIWTGDDEAFF.

This clone has only a few counts. The chain is built from TRBV7-9 and TRBJ2-1; no firm D call. V was clipped by 10 bases and J by 6 bases, with 16 bases between them. The CDR3 has 13 amino acids. Germline CDR1 is SEHNR and CDR2 is FQNEAQ (reference sequence). The CDR3 here is CATPGGSVNEQFF. The CDR3 DNA reads TGTGCCACTCCCGGCGGTAGTGTCAATGAGCAGTTCTTC.

This chain uses TRBV27 with TRBJ1-2; the match to TRBD1 covers 7 bases. CDR3 length equals 15 residues. The germline V gene encodes CDR1 MNHEY and CDR2 SMNVEV (reference sequence). J gave up 8 bases and V 1 base, and 10 bases lay outside the gene matches. CDR3 nucleotide sequence: TGTGCCAGCAGTTTATGGGACAGACGGGTCCTGGGCTACACCTTC. It specifies CASSLWDRRVLGYTF.

The chain combines TRBV28 with TRBJ2-2; D is possibly TRBD1 (6 bases). There are 13 residues in the CDR3. CDR1 is MDHEN, CDR2 SYDVKM, per germline. The V gene lost 5 bases and the J gene lost 7 bases, with 11 bases spanning the gap. As DNA, the CDR3 is TGTGCCAGCAGTCTTCAGGGGATCGGGGAGCTGTTTTTT. This sequence encodes CASSLQGIGELFF.

The rearrangement joins TRBV27 to TRBJ1-1; perhaps TRBD1 as D (5 bases). Germline V gives CDR1 MNHEY, CDR2 SMNVEV (reference sequence). With 7 bases removed from V and 4 bases from J, the gap between germline ends came to 13 bases. The CDR3 has 13 residues. The CDR3, as DNA: TGTGCCAGCAAGGGGCAGGGAGGCACTGAAGCTTTCTTT. This encodes CASKGQGGTEAFF.

The chain employs TRBV5-1 and TRBJ2-5, with 8 bases identical to TRBD1. The CDR3 contains 14 residues. Trimming cost V 0 bases and J 5 bases; bases outside gene matches: 3. Germline assignment: CDR1 SGHRS and CDR2 YFSETQ. Written as DNA, the CDR3 is TGCGCCAGCAGCTTGGAGGACAGGGAGGAGACCCAGTACTTC. Protein: CASSLEDREETQYF.

This clone was counted only a few times. The chain couples TRBV4-3 to TRBJ2-7; tentatively, D is TRBD2 (6 bases). With 5 bases removed from V and 3 bases from J, the gap between germline ends came to 20 bases. The germline V gene encodes CDR1 LGHNA and CDR2 YSLEER. The CDR3 has 16 residues. The CDR3 sequence: CASSTTTRRGYYEQYF. CDR3 coding DNA: TGCGCCAGCAGCACTACGACGCGGCGGGGATACTACGAGCAGTACTTC.

The chain carries TRBV19 and TRBJ1-1; TRBD1 aligns across 10 bases. The CDR3 has 15 amino acids. J was trimmed by 2 bases and V by 10 bases; bases with no gene match: 10. Germline V gene sequence: CDR1 LNHDA, CDR2 SQIVND (reference sequence). CDR3 bases: TGTGCCACGACCACGACAGGGGGCGTTAACACTGAAGCTTTCTTT. Translating gives CATTTTGGVNTEAFF.

V gene TRBV5-1 combines with J gene TRBJ1-2, with D tentatively TRBD1 (5 bases). In germline, CDR1 is SGHRS, CDR2 YFSETQ. Deletions cut 1 base from V and 2 bases from J, with 9 bases between. This CDR3 comprises 14 residues. The CDR3 bases are TGCGCCAGCAGCTTGTCTGGGGCCAACTATGGCTACACCTTC. It is translated as CASSLSGANYGYTF. Together with reference TRBV5-1 and TRBJ1-2, the CDR3 gives the full variable domain: KAGVTQTPRYLIKTRGQQVTLSCSPISGHRSVSWYQQTPGQGLQFLFEYFSETQRNKGNFPGRFSGRQFSNSRSEMNVSTLELGDSALYLCASSLSGANYGYTFGSGTRLTVV.

V and J are TRBV7-9 and TRBJ1-4, with D maybe TRBD1 (5 bases). Germline V gene sequence: CDR1 SEHNR, CDR2 FQNEAQ (reference sequence). Trimming removed 1 base from V and 7 bases from J, with 13 bases in between. The CDR3 has 15 amino acids. DNA for the CDR3: TGTGCCAGCAGCTTAGGGGTTCCGGGGGGTGAAAAACTGTTTTTT. Its translation is CASSLGVPGGEKLFF.

Notes on this clone: Its ends do not fully match the called genes, so a read error is possible. This rearrangement joins TRBV13 to TRBJ2-1; TRBD2 might be the D (5 bases). Germline assignment: CDR1 PRHDT and CDR2 FYEKMQ (reference sequence). The CDR3 is made up of 10 amino acids. This chain's CDR3 is CASSLRVAIF. CDR3 nucleotides: TGTGCCAGCAGCTTGAGGGTAGCGATCTTC.

The J gene is TRBJ1-2, the V gene TRBV6-5; 11 bases align to TRBD1. CDR1 MNHEY and CDR2 SVGAGI come from the germline V gene. CDR3 length: 15 residues. V was pared by 6 bases and J by 4 bases, with 7 bases of the junction left unmatched. CDR3 nucleotides: TGTGCCAGCAGCCGCGGGACAGGGGGAACCTATGGCTACACCTTC. Amino acid sequence: CASSRGTGGTYGYTF.

The rearrangement uses TRBV28 and TRBJ2-7; D is unresolved. The V end was cut by 1 base, the J end by 4 bases, with 14 bases between. The CDR3 sequence is 15 residues long. Germline loops: CDR1 MDHEN, CDR2 SYDVKM. In DNA, the CDR3 is TGTGCCAGCAGTTTATCGGTTGCCCCCGATTACGAGCAGTACTTC. Translated: CASSLSVAPDYEQYF.

The gene calls are TRBV27 and TRBJ2-1, with D possibly matching TRBD2 (5 bases). CDR1 MNHEY and CDR2 SMNVEV come from the germline V gene (reference sequence). The CDR3 spans 13 residues. The germline V and J ends were trimmed by 2 bases and 11 bases, with 13 bases remaining between them. CDR3 sequence: CASSLRLAGKQFF. The CDR3 DNA follows: TGTGCCAGCAGTTTACGGTTGGCCGGGAAGCAGTTCTTC.

This chain uses TRBV10-1 with TRBJ2-1; D not resolved. V lost 3 bases and J 2 bases, leaving 14 bases between the germline ends. The CDR3 extends over 16 amino acids. The germline V gene has CDR1 WNHNN and CDR2 SYGVQD (reference sequence). The chain's CDR3 is CASSDGQLIPYNEQFF. CDR3 sequence (DNA): TGCGCCAGCAGTGATGGGCAACTCATCCCCTACAATGAGCAGTTCTTC.

The gene calls are TRBV4-1 and TRBJ2-2; 7 bases fit TRBD2. The CDR3 extends over 17 amino acids. After removal of 1 base from V and 0 bases from J, the junction contained 5 bases not matched to a gene. Germline V gene lookup returns CDR1 MGHRA and CDR2 YSYEKL. The CDR3 loop is CASSQAPLAPNTGELFF. The CDR3 DNA sequence: TGCGCCAGCAGCCAAGCCCCACTAGCGCCGAACACCGGGGAGCTGTTTTTT.

The chain uses TRBV25-1 and TRBJ2-7; 7 bases line up with TRBD1. The CDR3 extends over 13 amino acids. Per the germline V gene, CDR1 is MGHDK and CDR2 is SYGVNS. The ends lost 6 bases at V and 12 bases at J; junction bases unmatched: 14. The chain's CDR3 is CASSQTDRPGRYF. CDR3 nucleotides: TGTGCCAGCAGCCAAACGGACAGGCCCGGGCGGTACTTC.

This clone has only a few counts. The chain carries TRBV4-1 and TRBJ1-1; no clear D gene. CDR1 and CDR2 (germline): MGHRA, YSYEKL. CDR3 length: 13 amino acids. V shed 4 bases and J shed 4 bases, with 10 bases lying between them. The CDR3 DNA sequence: TGCGCCAGCAGCCCCATCGAGGGCACTGAAGCTTTCTTT. It translates to CASSPIEGTEAFF.